This TCR beta chain is from a study of cytomegalovirus exposure and HLA in healthy donors. V lost 1 base to trimming and J lost 4 bases, with 10 bases between them. This CDR3 is built from 14 residues. Germline V gene sequence: CDR1 KGHSH, CDR2 LQKENI. As for this clone: The antigen is unknown.

PCR used 60 Vbeta primers and 13 Jbeta primers. Per the original methods: In a later analysis, of some 80 million unique beta chains, about 10 million appeared in at least two donors. The repertoire was sequenced with immunoSEQ multiplex PCR; TCRdb's copy has only in-frame clones and lacks some. V and J calls and clone size come straight from that table; D and trimming were deduced from the DNA. Here the sample spans 75,000 to 90,000 clones, roughly 80% being singletons. Study-level results: Published work reported that the classifier diagnosed cytomegalovirus status with high specificity and sensitivity.

The TCR was taken from a man in his fifties in good health and CMV-seronegative. The genes are TRBV18 and TRBJ2-5; a weak D match, TRBD2 (6 bases). Material: PBMCs. The CDR3 loop is CASSPQTAGETQYF. CDR3 DNA sequence: TGTGCCAGCTCACCACAGACAGCGGGAGAGACCCAGTACTTC.